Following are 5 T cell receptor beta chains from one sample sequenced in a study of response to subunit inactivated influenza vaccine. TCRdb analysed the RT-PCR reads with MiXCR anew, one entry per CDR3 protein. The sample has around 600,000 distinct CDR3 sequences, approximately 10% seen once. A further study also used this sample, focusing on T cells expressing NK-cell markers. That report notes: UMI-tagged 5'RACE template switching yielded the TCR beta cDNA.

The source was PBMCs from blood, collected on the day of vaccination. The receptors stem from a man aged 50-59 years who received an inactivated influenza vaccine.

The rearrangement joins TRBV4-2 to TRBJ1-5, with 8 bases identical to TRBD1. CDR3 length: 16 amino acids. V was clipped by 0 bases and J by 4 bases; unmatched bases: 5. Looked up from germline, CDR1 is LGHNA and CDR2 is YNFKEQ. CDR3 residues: CASSQETGGWNQPQHF. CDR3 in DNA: TGTGCCAGCAGCCAAGAAACAGGGGGGTGGAATCAGCCCCAGCATTTT.

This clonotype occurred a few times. CDR3 amino acids: CSVETTGTDTQYF. The DNA of the CDR3 is TGCAGCGTTGAGACGACAGGGACAGATACGCAGTATTTT. This chain links TRBV29-1 with TRBJ2-3, with 7 bases identical to TRBD1. CDR1 is SQVTM and CDR2 is ANQGSEA in the germline V gene. V dropped 3 bases and J dropped 3; count of bases not matched to a gene: 3. The CDR3 has 13 amino acids.

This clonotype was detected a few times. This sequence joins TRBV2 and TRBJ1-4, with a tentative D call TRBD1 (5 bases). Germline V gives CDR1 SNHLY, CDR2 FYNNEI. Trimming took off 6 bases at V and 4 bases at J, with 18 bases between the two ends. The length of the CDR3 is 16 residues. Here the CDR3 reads CASRNQGNRGNEKLFF. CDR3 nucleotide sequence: TGTGCCAGCAGGAACCAGGGAAATCGGGGTAATGAAAAACTGTTTTTT. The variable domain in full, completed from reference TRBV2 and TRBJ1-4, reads EPEVTQTPSHQVTQMGQEVILRCVPISNHLYFYWYRQILGQKVEFLVSFYNNEISEKSEIFDDQFSVERPDGSNFTLKIRSTKLEDSAMYFCASRNQGNRGNEKLFFGSGTQLSVL.

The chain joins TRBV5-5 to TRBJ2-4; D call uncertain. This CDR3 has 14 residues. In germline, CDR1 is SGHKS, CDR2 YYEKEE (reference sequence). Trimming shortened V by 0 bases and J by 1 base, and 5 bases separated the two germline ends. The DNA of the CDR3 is TGTGCCAGCAGCTTGGAGCACGCCAAAAACATTCAGTACTTC. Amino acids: CASSLEHAKNIQYF.

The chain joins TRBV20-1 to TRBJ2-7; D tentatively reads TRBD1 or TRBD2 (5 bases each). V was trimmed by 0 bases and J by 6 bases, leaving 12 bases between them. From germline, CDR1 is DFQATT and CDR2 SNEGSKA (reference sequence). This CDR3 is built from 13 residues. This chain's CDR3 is CSARDRGGLEQYF. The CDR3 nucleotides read TGCAGTGCTAGAGATAGGGGCGGGCTCGAGCAGTACTTC.